The entry below gives a single TCR beta chain sequence along with its context. V shed 4 bases and J 5 bases; nucleotides not matched to a gene: 4. The CDR3 sequence is 15 residues long. Germline CDR1 is LNHDA and CDR2 is SQIVND (reference sequence). Sequenced by immunoSEQ multiplex PCR; TCRdb stores in-frame clones only, minus some. Of 350,000 to 450,000 clones in the sample, about 87% were seen once. The source of the sample is a study of blood T cell repertoires in COVID-19. The V and J genes are TRBV19 and TRBJ1-5; 11 nucleotides line up with TRBD1. The clonotype was recovered from a woman aged 55-69 years with COVID-19, enrolled during active disease. Material for sequencing was peripheral blood. The CDR3 loop reads CASSRGQGAYQPQHF. As DNA, the CDR3 is TGTGCCAGTAGTAGAGGACAGGGGGCGTATCAGCCCCAGCATTTT.